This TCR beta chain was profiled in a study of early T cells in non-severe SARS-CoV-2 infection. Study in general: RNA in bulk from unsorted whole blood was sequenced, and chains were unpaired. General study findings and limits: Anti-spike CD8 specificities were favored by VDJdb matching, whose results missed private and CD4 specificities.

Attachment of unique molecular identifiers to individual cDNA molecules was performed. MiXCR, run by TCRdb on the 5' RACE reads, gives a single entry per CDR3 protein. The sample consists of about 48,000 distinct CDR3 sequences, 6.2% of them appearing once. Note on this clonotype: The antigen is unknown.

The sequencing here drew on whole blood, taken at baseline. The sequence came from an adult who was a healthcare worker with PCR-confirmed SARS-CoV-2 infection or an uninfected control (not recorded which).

CDR3 bases: TGTGCCAGCTCACCGGTCCAAAATCAGCCCCAGCATTTT. Its translation is CASSPVQNQPQHF. The chain is built from TRBV18 and TRBJ1-5; D unclear. The germline CDR1 and CDR2 sequences are KGHSH and LQKENI. There are 13 residues in the CDR3. V gave up 3 bases and J gave up 4 bases, with 7 bases separating them.